The 9 T cell receptor beta chains below were found in one sample sequenced in a study of T cells in women clearing cervical HPV infection. Profiled with immunoSEQ multiplex PCR; TCRdb holds only in-frame clones, not every one. This listing includes about 31,000 clones. Input material: blood buffy coat. The receptors derive from a woman aged 18 to 75 with a cervical HPV16 infection that either progressed to CIN3+ or cleared (not recorded which).

In regard to this clone: The read finishes 3 residues shy of the CDR3 end, and the germline J gene is used to complete it. This chain links TRBV5-1 with TRBJ2-5, with TRBD1 matching 9 bases. CDR1 and CDR2 from the germline V gene are SGHRS and YFSETQ. There are 16 residues in the CDR3. The sequenced part of the CDR3 DNA is TGCGCCAGCAGCTTGAGAACCGGGACAGGGTATGATACC. Its protein product is CASSLRTGTGYDT. The whole CDR3 reads CASSLRTGTGYDTQYF. Full variable domain (rest looked up from reference TRBV5-1 and TRBJ2-5): KAGVTQTPRYLIKTRGQQVTLSCSPISGHRSVSWYQQTPGQGLQFLFEYFSETQRNKGNFPGRFSGRQFSNSRSEMNVSTLELGDSALYLCASSLRTGTGYDTQYFGPGTRLLVL.

As for this clone: The read is 3 residues too short to cover the CDR3 end, so that end is filled in from the germline J gene. The gene calls are TRBV5-5 and TRBJ2-7; the D is unclear. CDR3 size: 13 residues. CDR1 and CDR2 from the germline V gene are SGHKS and YYEKEE (reference sequence). Trimming removed 0 bases from V and 5 bases from J, with 9 bases in between. The DNA read from the CDR3 is TGTGCCAGCAGCTTGGGCCCAGGCCACGAG. As protein: CASSLGPGHE. The entire CDR3 is CASSLGPGHEQYF. Filled out from reference TRBV5-5 and TRBJ2-7, the complete variable domain reads DAGVTQSPTHLIKTRGQQVTLRCSPISGHKSVSWYQQVLGQGPQFIFQYYEKEERGRGNFPDRFSARQFPNYSSELNVNALLLGDSALYLCASSLGPGHEQYFGPGTRLTVT.

Concerning this clone: The sequenced fragment ends 3 residues before the CDR3 boundary, so the rest is inferred from the germline J gene. The chain is built from TRBV6-4 and TRBJ1-4; maybe TRBD1 (6 bases). V lost 0 bases and J 3 bases, leaving 11 bases between the germline ends. CDR1 is MRHNA and CDR2 is SNTAGT in the germline V gene. This CDR3 region has 16 residues. The CDR3 reads CASSDSTGPPNEKLFF. The part of the CDR3 DNA that was read is TGTGCCAGCAGTGACTCTACAGGGCCCCCTAATGAAAAA.

Comment on this clone: The CDR3 goes on 3 residues after the read ends, and that part is filled in from the germline J gene. The rearrangement joins TRBV19 to TRBJ2-7; 7 bases fit TRBD1. V lost 6 bases to trimming and J lost 4 bases; unmatched junction nucleotides: 6. Per germline, CDR1 LNHDA and CDR2 SQIVND (reference sequence). CDR3 size: 13 residues. CDR3 residues: CASSPGQKYEQYF. CDR3 bases read: TGTGCCAGTAGCCCGGGACAGAAGTACGAG.

Worth noting for this clone: The CDR3 end falls 3 residues outside the read, so it is completed with the germline J gene. The chain recombines TRBV4-1 with TRBJ2-1, with TRBD2 matching over 10 bases. CDR3 size: 17 residues. CDR1 is MGHRA, CDR2 YSYEKL, per germline. The V segment lost 4 bases and the J segment 1 base; nucleotides outside the gene matches: 7. This CDR3 reads CASSREGLAPSYNEQFF. Incomplete CDR3 DNA: TGCGCCAGCAGCCGGGAGGGACTAGCGCCTTCCTACAATGAG.

Remarks on this clone: The DNA ends 3 residues before the CDR3 does, and the rest of the CDR3 is filled in from the germline J gene. The gene calls are TRBV7-3 and TRBJ2-7; D might be TRBD2 (6 bases). The CDR3 runs 16 residues. V lost 4 bases, J lost 2 bases, and 18 bases lay in between. Germline CDR1 and CDR2: SGHTA and FQGTGA. The CDR3 DNA, read in part, is TGTGCCAGCAGCTGGGGAAGAGTACCGGGGGCCTACGAG. Amino acid sequence: CASSWGRVPGAYE. The whole CDR3 region reads CASSWGRVPGAYEQYF.

A note on this clone: The read ends 3 residues early relative to the CDR3; the germline J gene fills the gap. The genes are TRBV7-3 and TRBJ1-1; D is unresolved. Trimming pared 6 bases from V and 0 bases from J, leaving 8 bases between. The germline V gene has CDR1 SGHTA and CDR2 FQGTGA. The CDR3 runs 13 residues. CDR3 bases read: TGTGCCAGCAGGAGCGGCGTGAACACTGAA. This gives the protein CASRSGVNTE. The whole CDR3 reads CASRSGVNTEAFF.

In the case of this clone: Read data end 3 residues before the CDR3 end; the end is taken from the germline J gene. The V call is TRBV19, the J call TRBJ1-2; 8 bases agree with TRBD1. The V gene's germline CDR1 is LNHDA and CDR2 SQIVND (reference sequence). CDR3 length: 13 amino acids. The CDR3 bases that were read are TGTGCCAGTAGTCGACAGGGGACAGATACC. Translating it yields CASSRQGTDT. The whole CDR3 reads CASSRQGTDTYTF. Together with reference TRBV19 and TRBJ1-2, the CDR3 gives the full variable domain: DGGITQSPKYLFRKEGQNVTLSCEQNLNHDAMYWYRQDPGQGLRLIYYSQIVNDFQKGDIAEGYSVSREKKESFPLTVTSAQKNPTAFYLCASSRQGTDTYTFGSGTRLTVV.

In regard to this clone: From the germline J gene comes the end of the CDR3, since the read stops 3 residues before it. The V call is TRBV20-1, the J call TRBJ2-4; 9 bases map to TRBD1. This CDR3 is built from 18 residues. CDR1 is DFQATT and CDR2 is SNEGSKA in the germline V gene (reference sequence). The CDR3: CSARDLGGQGSLDYGQYF. Partial CDR3 DNA: TGCAGTGCTAGAGATCTCGGGGGACAGGGTAGCTTAGACTATGGT.